The rows below give T cell receptor beta chains drawn from one sample of a study of post-analysis software for immune sequencing data. TCRdb itself ran the PCR reads through MiXCR, one entry per CDR3 protein. There are under 650,000 distinct CDR3 sequences in the sample; roughly two fifths occur only once, and approximately 1.7% lies in the top ten. Sequencing was carried out using blood. The receptor source for this set is a girl between 5 and 17 years old with multiple sclerosis. Both conserved end residues are part of each CDR3. D genes are given only for firm matches. Clone size appears in some rows only: once, few, many, or a class for an expanded clone.

.	TRBV20-1	TRBJ2-5	TRBD1	TGCAGTGCTAGAAAACAGGGGGCGCCTTTGCCCCAGTACTTC	CSARKQGAPLPQYF
few	TRBV6-5	TRBJ2-7	TRBD2	TGTGCCAGCAGTTCCATCGGGACTAGCGGATACGAGCAGTACTTC	CASSSIGTSGYEQYF
few	TRBV12-3/TRBV12-4	TRBJ1-1	.	TGTGCCAGCCTCCGCACTGAAGCTTTCTTT	CASLRTEAFF
.	TRBV12-3/TRBV12-4	TRBJ1-1	TRBD1	TGTGCCAGCAGTAGACAGGGGTTGAACACTGAAGCTTTCTTT	CASSRQGLNTEAFF
.	TRBV21-1	TRBJ2-1	.	TGTGCCGGACCGGGACCGAGGATAGCGGTTTACAATGAGCAGTTCTTC	CAGPGPRIAVYNEQFF
.	TRBV19	TRBJ1-5	TRBD1	TGTGCCAGTAGTGCCGACAGGGGACAGCCCCAGCATTTT	CASSADRGQPQHF
few	TRBV7-2	TRBJ2-3	.	TGTGCCAGCAGCCATGGGAGCTTCAATACGCAGTATTTT	CASSHGSFNTQYF
few	TRBV20-1	TRBJ2-7	.	TGCAGTGCCCCAGGGCCCCCGGGACACTCGTTGTACGAGCAGTACTTC	CSAPGPPGHSLYEQYF
many	TRBV7-8	TRBJ2-3	.	TGTGCCAGCAGCTTAGATTGGGAGAGCACAGATACGCAGTATTTT	CASSLDWESTDTQYF
.	TRBV7-9	TRBJ2-1	TRBD2	TGTGCCAGCAGCCCACTAGCGGGAGTGAAGGATGAGCAGTTCTTC	CASSPLAGVKDEQFF
few	TRBV4-1	TRBJ1-5	.	TGCGCCAGCAGCCCGCGACAAGGCGGGAATCAGCCCCAGCATTTT	CASSPRQGGNQPQHF
.	TRBV11-2	TRBJ2-7	TRBD2	TGTGCCAGCAGATTCGTTGCTAGCGGGAGTTCCGAGCAGTACTTC	CASRFVASGSSEQYF
once	TRBV7-6	TRBJ1-2	TRBD1	TGTGCCAGCAGCTCCCAACAGGGGCCGGATGGCTACACCTTC	CASSSQQGPDGYTF
.	TRBV10-3	TRBJ2-7	TRBD1	TGTGCCATCAGTGGGGCCGAGGGACAGGGTATCGACGAGCAGTACTTC	CAISGAEGQGIDEQYF
.	TRBV4-1	TRBJ2-5	TRBD2	TGCGCCAGCAGCCAAGATTGGGCTAGCGGAGCTAAGGAGACCCAGTACTTC	CASSQDWASGAKETQYF
.	TRBV6-2/TRBV6-3	TRBJ1-1	.	TGTGCCAGCATTTTCGCAGGGAACACTGAAGCTTTCTTT	CASIFAGNTEAFF
few	TRBV5-5	TRBJ2-1	.	TGTGCCAGCAGTTGGACCGCGGAAGGTGAGCAGTTCTTC	CASSWTAEGEQFF
few	TRBV9	TRBJ1-2	.	TGTGCCAGCAGCGAGGGGAGCCGGGGATATGGCTACACCTTC	CASSEGSRGYGYTF
few	TRBV5-1	TRBJ2-7	TRBD2	TGCGCCAGCAGCCACACTAGCGCCTACGAGCAGTACTTC	CASSHTSAYEQYF
.	TRBV29-1	TRBJ2-5	.	TGCAGCGTTGGCGACAGGCCAACCTCTGGGCAAGAGACCCAGTACTTC	CSVGDRPTSGQETQYF
few	TRBV12-3/TRBV12-4	TRBJ1-1	TRBD1	TGTGCCAGCAGCCCGACAGGGAGGATGAACACTGAAGCTTTCTTT	CASSPTGRMNTEAFF
few	TRBV10-3	TRBJ2-1	TRBD2	TGTGCCGTCGGACTAGCGGGATACAATGAGCAGTTCTTC	CAVGLAGYNEQFF
once	TRBV20-1	TRBJ2-5	.	TGCAGTGCTAGAGAGATGGGAAGGGGCCAAGAGACCCAGTACTTC	CSAREMGRGQETQYF
.	TRBV12-3/TRBV12-4	TRBJ2-3	.	TGTGCCAGCAGTTTTGACGATGCGGGACAGCGCACAGATACGCAGTATTTT	CASSFDDAGQRTDTQYF
.	TRBV12-3/TRBV12-4	TRBJ1-5	.	TGTGCCAGCAGTTTAGGGGCGAATCAGCCCCAGCATTTT	CASSLGANQPQHF
few	TRBV5-5	TRBJ2-3	.	TGTGCCAGCAGCTTGATCGGCGGGATGCGGCCCAATACGCAGTATTTT	CASSLIGGMRPNTQYF
.	TRBV3-1	TRBJ2-3	.	TGTGCCAGCAGCCAAGATCCCACAGGGACAGATACGCAGTATTTT	CASSQDPTGTDTQYF
.	TRBV5-6	TRBJ2-1	.	TGTGCCAGCAGCTTCAGAGGGGCCCGTGAGCAGTTCTTC	CASSFRGAREQFF
.	TRBV5-1	TRBJ1-6	.	TGCGCCAGCAGCCCGGGGCCAGGAGATTCACCCCTCCACTTT	CASSPGPGDSPLHF
.	TRBV29-1	TRBJ2-1	TRBD2	TGCAGCGTCGCCGGGACTAGCAGGAGCTCCGGGACCGATGAGCAGTTCTTC	CSVAGTSRSSGTDEQFF
.	TRBV6-5	TRBJ1-5	.	TGTGCCAGCAGTTTTAACAGAGGTAGGGATCAGCCCCAGCATTTT	CASSFNRGRDQPQHF
few	TRBV6-6	TRBJ1-1	.	TGTGCCAGCAGTTACTCGGGGCAGCCTGAAGCTTTCTTT	CASSYSGQPEAFF
.	TRBV12-3/TRBV12-4	TRBJ1-5	TRBD1	TGTGCCAGCAGTTTATATGACAGGGTAGAGAATCAGCCCCAGCATTTT	CASSLYDRVENQPQHF
.	TRBV7-8	TRBJ2-1	.	TGTGCCAGCAGCCCGTCCCAGGGGAGCTCCTACAATGAGCAGTTCTTC	CASSPSQGSSYNEQFF
few	TRBV20-1	TRBJ2-1	TRBD2	TGCAGTGTCTCCTGGGGACTAGCGGGAGGCGGGCAGTTCTTC	CSVSWGLAGGGQFF
few	TRBV7-2	TRBJ1-2	TRBD1	TGTGCCAGCAGCTCGGACAGGGGGCGCAGCTATGGCTACACCTTC	CASSSDRGRSYGYTF
.	TRBV9	TRBJ2-7	.	TGTGCCAGCAGCGTAGTTGTTACCGGCGAGCAGTACTTC	CASSVVVTGEQYF
.	TRBV4-1	TRBJ1-1	.	TGCGCCAGCAGCCAAGATGGGGTCACTGAAGCTTTCTTT	CASSQDGVTEAFF
.	TRBV5-1	TRBJ2-3	.	TGCGCCAGCAGACAAATCGGGAGCCTCTCCACAGATACGCAGTATTTT	CASRQIGSLSTDTQYF
.	TRBV6-5	TRBJ2-7	.	TGTGCCAGCAGCACCGGGACTTACTCCTACGAGCAGTACTTC	CASSTGTYSYEQYF
.	TRBV12-3/TRBV12-4	TRBJ2-7	.	TGTGCCAGCAGTTTATACAGGAACTCCTACGAGCAGTACTTC	CASSLYRNSYEQYF
.	TRBV6-5	TRBJ2-4	TRBD2	TGTGCCAGCAGTTACTTAGGACTAGCGGGAGGGTCAACCGGGCACATTCAGTACTTC	CASSYLGLAGGSTGHIQYF
few	TRBV27	TRBJ2-1	TRBD1	TGTGCCAGCAGTTCCCGGGACAGGGGAATGTGGGATGAGCAGTTCTTC	CASSSRDRGMWDEQFF
.	TRBV29-1	TRBJ2-7	TRBD1	TGCAGCGTTGAAGAGCCGGGACAGGACTACGAGCAGTACTTC	CSVEEPGQDYEQYF
few	TRBV27	TRBJ2-5	TRBD1	TGTGCCAGCAGTAGGGACAGGGGGACAGAGACCCAGTACTTC	CASSRDRGTETQYF
.	TRBV10-3	TRBJ2-5	.	TGTGCCATCAGTGGGGTGACTTCCCAATATGAGCAGTACTTC	CAISGVTSQYEQYF
.	TRBV7-6	TRBJ2-7	TRBD1	TGTGCCAGCAGCCTAGTAGGGGACAGGGAATCCTACGAGCAGTACTTC	CASSLVGDRESYEQYF
.	TRBV3-1	TRBJ1-4	.	TGTGCCAGCAGACTCCGGGAGGCCAGGCATGAAAAACTGTTTTTT	CASRLREARHEKLFF
.	TRBV5-1	TRBJ2-1	TRBD2	TGCGCCAGCAGCTCAGCGACTAGCGGGGGGGCCTACGATGAGCAGTTCTTC	CASSSATSGGAYDEQFF
few	TRBV6-5	TRBJ2-7	.	TGTGCCAGCAGTTACTTACCTACGGAGACACGTTCCTACGAGCAGTACTTC	CASSYLPTETRSYEQYF
few	TRBV25-1	TRBJ1-6	.	TGTGCCAGCAGTGAGCAGGGAGATGGCACACCCCTCCACTTT	CASSEQGDGTPLHF
few	TRBV12-3/TRBV12-4	TRBJ2-6	TRBD1	TGTGCCAGCAGTTTCCGCGGCAGGGGGATCCCCAGCTCTGGGGCCAACGTCCTGACTTTC	CASSFRGRGIPSSGANVLTF
.	TRBV2	TRBJ2-1	TRBD1	TGTGCCAGAAACCGGGACAGCTACAATGAGCAGTTCTTC	CARNRDSYNEQFF
.	TRBV5-1	TRBJ1-2	.	TGCGCCAGCAGCTTGAATTTGGGTGGATATGGCTACACCTTC	CASSLNLGGYGYTF
few	TRBV24-1	TRBJ2-1	TRBD2	TGTGCCACCAGTGAAGGACTAGCGGGAGTTCTCATCGATGAGCAGTTCTTC	CATSEGLAGVLIDEQFF
.	TRBV12-3/TRBV12-4	TRBJ1-1	TRBD1	TGTGCCAGCAGTTTAGGGACAGGGGTGAGATACACTGAAGCTTTCTTT	CASSLGTGVRYTEAFF
.	TRBV12-3/TRBV12-4	TRBJ2-3	.	TGTGCCAGCAGTTTGGTGAGCAGGGCTAGCACAGATACGCAGTATTTT	CASSLVSRASTDTQYF
.	TRBV10-1	TRBJ2-7	.	TGCGCCAGCAGTAGTGCCGGGACGAACGAGCAGTACTTC	CASSSAGTNEQYF
few	TRBV12-3/TRBV12-4	TRBJ1-2	.	TGTGCCAGCAGTCCCTCATTGGGGGGCTACACCTTC	CASSPSLGGYTF
.	TRBV28	TRBJ1-5	.	TGTGCCAGCACCCGGGTCCAGGGCAATCAGCCCCAGCATTTT	CASTRVQGNQPQHF